The entry below describes one T cell receptor beta chain. Its antigen is not identified. This sample stems from a study of cytomegalovirus exposure and HLA in healthy donors. Study-wide background: A previous analysis identified approximately 110 million unique TCR beta sequences derived from around 200 million T cells.

There are 17 residues in the CDR3. Trimming cost V 0 bases and J 3 bases; bases outside gene matches: 9. In germline, CDR1 is LGHNA, CDR2 YNFKEQ. PCR amplification relied on 60 Vbeta primers (plus 13 Jbeta primers). The protocol was immunoSEQ multiplex PCR, while the TCRdb copy is restricted to in-frame clones and leaves out a portion. Altogether roughly 200,000 clones are present, 70% to 90% being singletons, with the ten largest covering about 3.1%. Findings and limits, study-wide: Across donors, presence/absence analyses took sequencing depth to be roughly uniform.

This chain joins TRBV4-2 and TRBJ2-7, with 9 positions matching TRBD2. The origin of this receptor is a man aged 30 to 39 in good health and CMV-seronegative. The sample comprised PBMCs. Here the CDR3 DNA reads TGTGCCAGCAGCCAAGACCGAGAGGGACTAGCTGACTACGAGCAGTACTTC. Translated, it gives CASSQDREGLADYEQYF.